This is a list of T cell receptor beta chains from one sample in a study of blood T cell repertoires in COVID-19. Sequencing was performed with immunoSEQ multiplex PCR; in TCRdb, only in-frame clones are kept and a portion is missing. The sample comprises under 250,000 clones, 80% to 90% of which are singletons, and over 3.5% rests with the top ten. Sequencing was done on a sample of PBMCs or T cells enriched from blood (not recorded which). All receptors derive from a woman aged 30 to 39 who had been exposed to COVID-19. Each CDR3 is given with its conserved first and last residue. Fields, in order: V gene, D gene, J gene, clone size, CDR3 DNA, CDR3 protein. A D gene is named only where the DNA matches it firmly. A clone size is listed for some rows: how often the clone was seen (once, few, many), or a class if it is expanded.

TRBV14,-,TRBJ1-1,-,TGTGCCAGCAGCCAAGCGGGCCAGGGGAGCTTCACTGAAGCTTTCTTT,CASSQAGQGSFTEAFF
TRBV6-5,-,TRBJ1-1,-,TGTGCCAGCAGTTACGAGTCGAACACTGAAGCTTTCTTT,CASSYESNTEAFF
TRBV3-1/TRBV3-2,-,TRBJ2-5,-,TGTGCCAGCAGCCTGGGCAGAAGAGAGACCCAGTACTTC,CASSLGRRETQYF
TRBV6-5,-,TRBJ1-5,-,TGTGCCAGCAGTCCCCCCATTAGCAATCAGCCCCAGCATTTT,CASSPPISNQPQHF
TRBV5-1,-,TRBJ2-2,-,TGCGCCAGCAGCTTGGAGGGGTGGGTGAACACCGGGGAGCTGTTTTTT,CASSLEGWVNTGELFF
TRBV28,-,TRBJ1-5,once,TGTGCCAGCTCCATGGGGGCGTATAGCAATCAGCCCCAGCATTTT,CASSMGAYSNQPQHF
TRBV7-9,-,TRBJ2-7,-,TGTGCCAGCAGCTTAGACGGGCTAGCGTTCTCCTACGAGCAGTACTTC,CASSLDGLAFSYEQYF
TRBV6-5,TRBD1,TRBJ2-3,once,TGTGCCAGCAACCTGCCGACAGGGATGGCAGATACGCAGTATTTT,CASNLPTGMADTQYF
TRBV19,TRBD1,TRBJ2-3,-,TGTGCCAGTAGTCCACGGGGACAGGGGCTCACAGATACGCAGTATTTT,CASSPRGQGLTDTQYF
TRBV12-5,TRBD2,TRBJ2-2,once,TGTGCTAGTGGTCGTAGCGGGAGTGCCACCGGGGAGCTGTTTTTT,CASGRSGSATGELFF
TRBV1,-,TRBJ2-3,-,TGCACCAGCAGCCAAGAGAACACCGACAGAACAAACACAGATACGCAGTATTTT,CTSSQENTDRTNTDTQYF
TRBV20-1,TRBD2,TRBJ2-1,-,TGCAGTGCTAGTTATGGGACTAGCGGAACCTACAATGAGCAGTTCTTC,CSASYGTSGTYNEQFF
TRBV28,-,TRBJ1-2,once,TGTGCCAGCAACTACGGTTTGCGGGGCTGGAAGGGCTACACCTTC,CASNYGLRGWKGYTF
TRBV13,-,TRBJ1-1,-,TGTGCCAGCAGATGGGACAAGAACACTGAAGCTTTCTTT,CASRWDKNTEAFF
TRBV12-3/TRBV12-4,-,TRBJ1-1,-,TGTGCCAGCAGCTTAGGGCTCACTGAAGCTTTCTTT,CASSLGLTEAFF
TRBV7-9,-,TRBJ1-2,-,TGTGCCAGCAGCTTAGGGGCAGGGCTACAGACCCATGGCTACACCTTC,CASSLGAGLQTHGYTF
TRBV3-1/TRBV3-2,-,TRBJ1-2,-,TGTGCCAGCAGCCGCCGACCAACAGGGCTAGGGGGCTACACCTTC,CASSRRPTGLGGYTF
TRBV5-4,TRBD2,TRBJ2-7,-,TGTGCCAGCATCCCGACTAGCGGGAGTAACGAGCAGTACTTC,CASIPTSGSNEQYF
TRBV14,TRBD1,TRBJ1-1,-,TGTGCCAGCAGCCTGACCGGGTCCGGGACAGACATGAACACTGAAGCTTTCTTT,CASSLTGSGTDMNTEAFF
TRBV27,-,TRBJ2-7,-,TGTGCCAGCGGGGGACTGGCCTACGAGCAGTACTTC,CASGGLAYEQYF
TRBV7-9,-,TRBJ2-3,-,TGTGCCAGTCCTGGGGGGCTAGCGGCCAGCACAGATACGCAGTATTTT,CASPGGLAASTDTQYF
TRBV6-5,TRBD2,TRBJ2-1,-,TGTGCCAGCAGTTACGGACTAGCGGTTTACAATGAGCAGTTCTTC,CASSYGLAVYNEQFF
TRBV7-2,TRBD2,TRBJ2-1,-,TGTGCCAGCAGCACAAGACTAGCGGGAACCAATGAGCAGTTCTTC,CASSTRLAGTNEQFF
TRBV27,-,TRBJ1-2,-,TGTGCCAGCACCGGGGGGTTAGGTTATGGCTACACCTTC,CASTGGLGYGYTF
TRBV25-1,-,TRBJ1-6,-,TGTGCCAGCAGTGAAGGTCAGGGGCCTAATTCACCCCTCCACTTT,CASSEGQGPNSPLHF
TRBV18,TRBD1,TRBJ1-5,-,TGTGCCAGCTCGCCCGGACAGGGGTTTCAGCCCCAGCATTTT,CASSPGQGFQPQHF
TRBV6-5,-,TRBJ1-2,-,TGTGCCAGCAGAGAGACAGGAGGCTATGGCTACACCTTC,CASRETGGYGYTF
TRBV10-3,-,TRBJ1-5,-,TGTGCCATCAGTGAACAGGTCAATCAGCCCCAGCATTTT,CAISEQVNQPQHF
TRBV6-2/TRBV6-3,TRBD2,TRBJ2-1,-,TGTGCCAGCAGTTTTAGCGGGTCCCTCATTGGGAATGAGCAGTTCTTC,CASSFSGSLIGNEQFF
TRBV7-2,TRBD2,TRBJ2-7,-,TGTGCCAGCAGCTTAGACAAGCTAGCGGCCTACGAGCAGTACTTC,CASSLDKLAAYEQYF
TRBV3-1/TRBV3-2,TRBD1,TRBJ2-7,-,TGTGCCAGCACCAAAGCAGGGGGTGAGCAGTACTTC,CASTKAGGEQYF
TRBV5-1,-,TRBJ2-1,-,TGCGCCAGCAGCGAGGACACCCTATTGCAGTTCTTC,CASSEDTLLQFF
TRBV29-1,-,TRBJ2-7,-,TGCAGCGTTGGCATTGGGCGGAGGGCCTACGAGCAGTACTTC,CSVGIGRRAYEQYF
TRBV5-5,TRBD1,TRBJ1-5,-,TGTGAGTTTAAGCGCCAGGGGGTAAGTCTTATGGGCAATCAGCCCCAGCATTTT,CEFKRQGVSLMGNQPQHF
TRBV10-3,TRBD2,TRBJ2-2,once,TGTGCCATCAGTGAGTCGTCTGTAGCGGGTGGCGGGGAGCTGTTTTTT,CAISESSVAGGGELFF
TRBV19,-,TRBJ1-5,-,TGTGCCAGTAGTATAGGTGGCTTGGGAGGCAATCAGCCCCAGCATTTT,CASSIGGLGGNQPQHF
TRBV7-6,-,TRBJ1-4,-,TGTGCCAGCAGCTACGCTTACCGCGGGGAAGTTAATGAAAAACTGTTTTTT,CASSYAYRGEVNEKLFF
TRBV3-1/TRBV3-2,-,TRBJ2-5,-,TGTGCCAGCAGCCAAGATACCGGGGAGACCCAGTACTTC,CASSQDTGETQYF
TRBV9,TRBD2,TRBJ2-3,-,TGTGCCAGCAGCGTTCTAGCGGGGACCACAGATACGCAGTATTTT,CASSVLAGTTDTQYF
TRBV13,TRBD1,TRBJ2-2,-,TGTGCCAGCCAAACAGGGGATGGCACCGGGGAGCTGTTTTTT,CASQTGDGTGELFF
TRBV14,-,TRBJ1-1,-,TGTGCCAGCAGTCAAGGACTCTCGAACACTGAAGCTTTCTTT,CASSQGLSNTEAFF
TRBV27,-,TRBJ2-7,few,TGTGCCAGCAGTTTGGCACAGTCCTACGAGCAGTACTTC,CASSLAQSYEQYF
TRBV21-1,-,TRBJ2-7,few,TGTGCCAGCACCCTACAGAGGACTAGCGGGATCGGGAGCGAGCAGTACTTC,CASTLQRTSGIGSEQYF
TRBV27,TRBD1,TRBJ1-1,-,TGTGCCAGCAGACCGACAGGGGGTCTCACTGAAGCTTTCTTT,CASRPTGGLTEAFF
TRBV15,-,TRBJ1-4,-,TGTGCCACCTCTGGCCGGGGGAATGAAAAACTGTTTTTT,CATSGRGNEKLFF
TRBV5-1,-,TRBJ2-7,-,TGCGCCAGCAGCTTGGCTCTAGCGAACTACGAGCAGTACTTC,CASSLALANYEQYF
TRBV3-1/TRBV3-2,-,TRBJ1-1,-,TGTGCCAGCAGCGGACTGGGGGGGCGAGGCACTGAAGCTTTCTTT,CASSGLGGRGTEAFF
TRBV3-1/TRBV3-2,-,TRBJ2-3,-,TGTGCCAGCAGCCAAGACCGAGCAGGGCAGTATTTT,CASSQDRAGQYF
TRBV6-5,-,TRBJ1-1,-,TGTGCCAGCAGTCGTCACACTGAAGCTTTCTTT,CASSRHTEAFF
TRBV6-6,TRBD1,TRBJ2-5,-,TGTGCCAGCAGTTACCCGACAGGGGCTCAAGAGACCCAGTACTTC,CASSYPTGAQETQYF
TRBV15,-,TRBJ1-1,-,TGTGCCACCAGCAGGGAATGGGGGGTAAAAACTGAAGCTTTCTTT,CATSREWGVKTEAFF
TRBV3-1/TRBV3-2,-,TRBJ1-3,-,TGTGCCAGCAGCCAAGGTGTTAGAAAAATTCGGACTTCTGGAAACACCATATATTTT,CASSQGVRKIRTSGNTIYF
TRBV28,TRBD2,TRBJ2-1,few,TGTGCCTCGCAAATTGTGGTAGCGGGAGGGGTTGAGCAGTTCTTC,CASQIVVAGGVEQFF
TRBV29-1,TRBD1,TRBJ1-5,-,TGCAGCGTGACTACAGGGGGCGGTTATCAGCCCCAGCATTTT,CSVTTGGGYQPQHF
TRBV5-1,TRBD1,TRBJ1-6,-,TGCGCCAGCAGCTTGACAGGGGGCCGCTCACCCCTCCACTTT,CASSLTGGRSPLHF
TRBV28,TRBD1,TRBJ1-6,few,TGTGCCAGCACAAAGATCCGGGACAGGGCTAATTCACCCCTCCACTTT,CASTKIRDRANSPLHF
TRBV4-1,-,TRBJ1-1,-,TGCGCCAGCAGCCAAAGCCCAGGCAGCACTGAAGCTTTCTTT,CASSQSPGSTEAFF
TRBV20-1,TRBD1,TRBJ2-7,-,TGCAGTGCTAGTAGGACAGGGAACCCCTACGAGCAGTACTTC,CSASRTGNPYEQYF